The 26 T cell receptor beta chains given below trace back to one sample, sequenced in a study of response to subunit inactivated influenza vaccine. A single record per CDR3 protein comes from TCRdb applying MiXCR to the RT-PCR reads. The sample holds hundreds of thousands of distinct CDR3 sequences; about 15% are singletons and the top ten take 5.5% to 7%. The sample consisted of PBMCs from blood, taken less than 15 days before vaccination. The receptors come from a man between 50 and 59 years old who received an inactivated influenza vaccine.

V gene TRBV28 combines with J gene TRBJ2-7; D might be TRBD1 (5 bases). The CDR3 has 17 residues. Looked up from germline, CDR1 is MDHEN and CDR2 is SYDVKM. V gave up 5 bases and J gave up 2 bases, with 22 bases separating them. CDR3 nucleotide sequence: TGTGCCAGCAGTCAAATGGGATGGGGCGGTTTGACCTACGAGCAGTACTTC. This sequence encodes CASSQMGWGGLTYEQYF.

This chain links TRBV7-9 with TRBJ2-5, with 11 positions matching TRBD2. The CDR3 contains 17 residues. Germline CDR1 is SEHNR and CDR2 is FQNEAQ (reference sequence). V lost 4 bases to trimming and J lost 5 bases; unmatched junction nucleotides: 12. The CDR3: CASSSGVLAGVGETQYF. The CDR3 DNA follows: TGTGCCAGCAGCTCCGGGGTACTAGCGGGAGTCGGCGAGACCCAGTACTTC.

The chain employs TRBV10-3 and TRBJ2-5; tentative D call: TRBD2 (6 bases). V gave up 4 bases and J gave up 4 bases, with 10 bases separating them. Germline V CDR1 and CDR2: ENHRY, SYGVKD. This CDR3 is built from 13 residues. CDR3 nucleotides: TGTGCCATCAGTGGCGGGACGGGAGAGACCCAGTACTTC. Residues: CAISGGTGETQYF.

Details on this clonotype: This may arise from a read error, as a much more abundant clone is one base away. The V and J genes are TRBV18 and TRBJ2-3; perhaps TRBD2 as D (6 bases). The germline gives CDR1 KGHSH, CDR2 LQKENI. This CDR3 has 15 residues. The DNA for the CDR3 is TGTGCCGGCTCACCTGGACGGGGGACGCGGGATACGCAGTATTTT. Translating gives CAGSPGRGTRDTQYF. The whole variable domain, remainder taken from reference TRBV18 and TRBJ2-3, is NAGVMQNPRHLVRRRGQEARLRCSPMKGHSHVYWYRQLPEEGLKFMVYLQKENIIDESGMPKERFSAEFPKEGPSILRIQQVVRGDSAAYFCAGSPGRGTRDTQYFGPGTRLTVL.

The chain is built from TRBV20-1 and TRBJ2-3; no clear D gene. V was clipped by 5 bases and J by 4 bases, with 10 bases between them. Germline V gene data show CDR1 as DFQATT and CDR2 as SNEGSKA (reference sequence). This CDR3 is built from 12 residues. CDR3 residues: CSAPPGSDTQYF. Written as DNA, the CDR3 is TGCAGTGCTCCCCCGGGTTCAGATACGCAGTATTTT.

Here the CDR3 reads CSARDFLPSKNIQYF. The CDR3 bases are TGCAGTGCTAGAGATTTTCTACCCTCTAAAAACATTCAGTACTTC. J is TRBJ2-4 and V is TRBV20-1; no definite D call. CDR3 length equals 15 residues. V shed 0 bases and J shed 4 bases, with 13 bases lying between them. Germline-derived CDR1 and CDR2 are DFQATT and SNEGSKA (reference sequence).

This clonotype showed up just a few times. This rearrangement joins TRBV28 to TRBJ2-7, with 9 bases that match TRBD2. The germline V gene encodes CDR1 MDHEN and CDR2 SYDVKM. J was trimmed by 4 bases and V by 8 bases; bases with no gene match: 9. The CDR3 covers 14 residues. The CDR3 DNA follows: TGTGCCAGCGAGAGGGCGGGAGGGCCGTACGAGCAGTACTTC. Protein: CASERAGGPYEQYF.

This clonotype was recorded only once. CDR3 nucleotide sequence: TGTGCCAGCACCCTCACGACTCTGCTAGCGGGCCGCAATGAGCAGTTCTTC. As protein: CASTLTTLLAGRNEQFF. The chain couples TRBV6-2 or TRBV6-3 to TRBJ2-1; 8 positions agree with TRBD2. Trimming at V came to 7 bases and at J to 6 bases, leaving 17 bases not matched to a gene. This CDR3 spans 17 amino acids. Per germline, CDR1 MNHEY and CDR2 SVGEGT.

The chain combines TRBV27 with TRBJ2-7; the match to TRBD2 covers 11 bases. V was clipped by 8 bases and J by 4 bases; unmatched bases: 7. The CDR3 runs 14 residues. Germline V lookup: CDR1 MNHEY, CDR2 SMNVEV (reference sequence). Here the CDR3 reads CASGRSGRAYEQYF. The CDR3 nucleotides are TGTGCCAGCGGCCGTAGCGGGAGGGCATACGAGCAGTACTTC.

This clonotype has only a few counts. V is TRBV7-8 and J is TRBJ2-3, with 7 bases identical to TRBD2. Germline lookup yields CDR1 SGHVS and CDR2 FQNEAQ. The V gene end was trimmed by 5 bases and the J gene end by 4 bases; junction bases not matched to a gene: 9. The CDR3 length is 15 residues. This CDR3 is CASSGGGGYADTQYF. DNA for the CDR3: TGTGCCAGCAGCGGGGGGGGAGGGTACGCAGATACGCAGTATTTT.

There are many counts of this clonotype. The chain employs TRBV2 and TRBJ2-7; D gene uncertain. V gave up 2 bases and J gave up 5 bases, with 7 bases separating them. This CDR3 contains 12 residues. CDR1 SNHLY and CDR2 FYNNEI come from the germline V gene. CDR3 in amino acids: CASSELVDEQYF. The CDR3, as DNA: TGTGCCAGCAGTGAATTGGTAGACGAGCAGTACTTC.

The J gene is TRBJ2-7, the V gene TRBV4-1, with 11 nucleotides matching TRBD1. There are 21 residues in the CDR3. Germline CDR1 MGHRA, CDR2 YSYEKL. The V segment lost 1 base and the J segment 4 bases; nucleotides outside the gene matches: 21. Written as DNA, the CDR3 is TGCGCCAGCAGCCAAGTGCCGCTTCGGACAGGGGGCACTCTTGTAAGTTACGAGCAGTACTTC. Translated, it gives CASSQVPLRTGGTLVSYEQYF.

The rearrangement links TRBV24-1 to TRBJ2-6, with 7 bases lining up with TRBD1. CDR3 length: 18 residues. V lost 5 bases to trimming and J lost 0 bases; unmatched junction nucleotides: 9. CDR1 and CDR2 (germline): KGHDR, SFDVKD. The CDR3 is CATSARVQGISGANVLTF. The CDR3 bases are TGTGCCACCAGTGCACGCGTACAGGGGATCTCTGGGGCCAACGTCCTGACTTTC.

CDR3 amino acids: CSARGTGNEKLFF. CDR3 nucleotides: TGCAGTGCTAGGGGGACAGGAAATGAAAAACTGTTTTTT. This sequence joins TRBV20-1 and TRBJ1-4, with 8 bases that match TRBD1. Germline-derived CDR1 and CDR2 are DFQATT and SNEGSKA (reference sequence). After removal of 3 bases from V and 5 bases from J, the junction contained 2 bases not matched to a gene. The CDR3 is 13 residues long.

V usage is TRBV14 and J usage is TRBJ1-2; 7 positions agree with TRBD1. The CDR3 length is 15 residues. Germline CDR1 SGHDN, CDR2 FVKESK. V lost 4 bases to trimming and J lost 7 bases; unmatched junction nucleotides: 12. The CDR3 here is CASSPSLTGSGGYTF. The CDR3 nucleotides read TGTGCCAGCAGCCCTAGCCTGACAGGGAGTGGTGGCTACACCTTC.

The V call is TRBV4-2, the J call TRBJ1-2; the D is unclear. This CDR3 contains 15 residues. Germline CDR1 LGHNA, CDR2 YNFKEQ. Trimming cost V 2 bases and J 3 bases, with 13 bases left between them. The CDR3 loop is CASSQIAGIYYGYTF. The CDR3, as DNA: TGTGCCAGCAGCCAAATAGCCGGGATCTACTATGGCTACACCTTC.

This rearrangement joins TRBV7-9 to TRBJ2-3, with TRBD2 matching over 13 bases. CDR1 SEHNR and CDR2 FQNEAQ come from the germline V gene (reference sequence). The CDR3 has 17 amino acids. The trim removed 4 bases at V and 4 bases at J, leaving 8 bases unmatched. The CDR3 is CASSSGLAGARADTQYF. Here the CDR3 DNA reads TGTGCCAGCAGCTCCGGACTAGCGGGAGCGAGGGCAGATACGCAGTATTTT.

The genes are TRBV6-8 and TRBJ2-3; TRBD2 matches 8 bases. Germline trimming cut 4 bases from V and 0 bases from J; bases unmatched to any gene: 15. CDR3 length: 19 amino acids. Germline CDR1 is MNHGY and CDR2 is SAAAGT. The CDR3 loop reads CASSFTSGVDHISTDTQYF. The DNA for the CDR3 is TGTGCCAGCAGTTTTACTAGCGGAGTCGACCATATCAGCACAGATACGCAGTATTTT.

This clonotype was counted between two and nine times. The V call is TRBV9, the J call TRBJ2-5, with D perhaps TRBD2 (6 bases). V was clipped by 0 bases and J by 4 bases, with 7 bases between them. Looked up from germline, CDR1 is SGDLS and CDR2 is YYNGEE. The CDR3 has 13 amino acids. The CDR3 DNA follows: TGTGCCAGCAGCGTAGTTAGCGGAGAGACCCAGTACTTC. This encodes CASSVVSGETQYF.

In this sample, this clonotype turned up a few times. The chain is built from TRBV10-3 and TRBJ2-1, with 8 bases identical to TRBD2. Germline values: CDR1 ENHRY, CDR2 SYGVKD. The CDR3 is made up of 14 amino acids. V shed 4 bases and J 6 bases; nucleotides not matched to a gene: 5. This CDR3 is CAISGGLVFNEQFF. CDR3 nucleotides: TGTGCCATCAGTGGGGGACTAGTTTTCAATGAGCAGTTCTTC.

There are many counts of this clonotype. The V and J genes are TRBV5-1 and TRBJ2-3, with 14 bases aligning to TRBD2. In germline, CDR1 is SGHRS, CDR2 YFSETQ. The V segment lost 3 bases and the J segment 6 bases; nucleotides outside the gene matches: 3. The CDR3 is 15 residues long. CDR3 nucleotide sequence: TGCGCCAGCAGCTCCAGGACTAGCGGGGGGGATACGCAGTATTTT. It specifies CASSSRTSGGDTQYF.

The chain is built from TRBV10-2 and TRBJ2-1; TRBD2 might be the D (6 bases). The germline CDR1 and CDR2 sequences are WSHSY and SAAADI. The CDR3 totals 18 residues. The V and J ends lost 2 bases and 0 bases respectively, with 17 bases between them. DNA of the CDR3: TGCGCCAGCAGTGAGATGTGGACTACCGGAAGCTCCTACAATGAGCAGTTCTTC. This codes for CASSEMWTTGSSYNEQFF.

In this sample, this clonotype turned up many times. V usage is TRBV7-8 and J usage is TRBJ2-3; 11 bases line up with TRBD2. The CDR3 spans 16 residues. In germline, CDR1 is SGHVS, CDR2 FQNEAQ. V shed 1 base, J shed 4 bases, and the junction held 4 bases outside the gene matches. CDR3: CASSLETSGSPDTQYF. CDR3 DNA sequence: TGTGCCAGCAGCTTAGAAACTAGCGGGAGCCCAGATACGCAGTATTTT.

This clonotype was seen a few times. J is TRBJ2-7 and V is TRBV20-1; tentative D call: TRBD1 (6 bases). Germline loops: CDR1 DFQATT, CDR2 SNEGSKA (reference sequence). V lost 4 bases to trimming and J lost 7 bases, with 20 bases between them. This CDR3 is 14 amino acids long. CDR3 amino acids: CSANPPGHRPEQYF. The CDR3 nucleotides read TGCAGTGCTAACCCTCCGGGACACCGACCGGAGCAGTACTTC.

This clonotype was observed many times. The V gene is TRBV3-1, the J gene TRBJ2-1; possibly TRBD1 or TRBD2 for D (5 bases each). This CDR3 contains 14 residues. Germline assignment: CDR1 LGHDT and CDR2 YNNKEL (reference sequence). The ends were cut back, 1 base at V and 7 bases at J, with 11 bases in the middle. CDR3 protein: CASSQAPGSNEQFF. CDR3 nucleotide sequence: TGTGCCAGCAGCCAAGCGCCAGGGAGTAATGAGCAGTTCTTC.

This clonotype was detected a few times. The rearrangement links TRBV4-3 to TRBJ1-1, with D possibly TRBD1 on 5 matching bases. The CDR3 has 14 residues. V was trimmed by 0 bases and J by 4 bases, leaving 9 bases between them. Germline V gene data show CDR1 as LGHNA and CDR2 as YSLEER. CDR3 loop: CASSQDMGGTEAFF. The CDR3 DNA follows: TGCGCCAGCAGCCAAGATATGGGGGGCACTGAAGCTTTCTTT.